Listed below are T cell receptor beta chains from one sample, sequenced in a study of T cell responses to AZD1222 COVID-19 vaccine. Method: immunoSEQ multiplex PCR; TCRdb's copy keeps in-frame clones and lacks some. The sample consists of over 150,000 clones, roughly nine tenths of them appearing once. Sequenced here: peripheral blood, sampled on day 0 of MenACWY control vaccination. The origin of the receptors is an adult in good health. CDR3s include the opening cysteine and the closing phenylalanine or tryptophan.

TRBJ1-4 TRBV5-6 CASSFGPRPEKLFF
TRBJ1-1 TRBV6-1 CASSEGAGGTEAFF
TRBJ1-6 TRBV27 CASSPDRLNYSPLHF
TRBJ2-5 TRBV6-1 CASSEEAVVTSGSPRETQYF
TRBJ1-2 TRBV6-2/TRBV6-3 CASSYGGTAYGYTF
TRBJ2-7 TRBV5-6 CASSSRNEQYF
TRBJ1-3 TRBV5-3 CARSLGQGKPLSGNTIYF
TRBJ2-5 TRBV11-1 CASSQSSVRETQYF
TRBJ2-2 TRBV18 CASSPDTGELFF
TRBJ2-7 TRBV9 CASSVDGGGYEQYF
TRBJ2-2 TRBV3-1/TRBV3-2 CASSPGGETGELFF
TRBJ2-5 TRBV9 CASSHYGGVAVSYQETQYF
TRBJ2-1 TRBV9 CASSATSGNEQFF
TRBJ2-1 TRBV3-1/TRBV3-2 CASNGGYNEQFF
TRBJ1-2 TRBV30 CAWTAGPGMGYTF
TRBJ1-1 TRBV19 CASSAVGVNTEAFF
TRBJ1-5 TRBV19 CASRTNLPGGNQPQHF
TRBJ2-7 TRBV7-2 CASSLAQGRGLYEQYF
TRBJ2-1 TRBV28 CASSLRKYEQFF
TRBJ1-6 TRBV15 CATSSRRGGNSPLHF
TRBJ2-2 TRBV7-2 CASSLARTEAGELFF
TRBJ2-7 TRBV28 CASTGAESYEQYF
TRBJ1-6 TRBV4-3 CASSQDRASNSPLHF
TRBJ1-1 TRBV7-9 CASMDRLNTEAFF
TRBJ2-1 TRBV13 CASSLYGLAFEQFF
TRBJ1-3 TRBV5-1 CASSTQTGNTIYF
TRBJ1-1 TRBV6-2/TRBV6-3 CASSKSSQGSLNTEAFF
TRBJ2-7 TRBV6-5 CASSLASGRSYEQYF